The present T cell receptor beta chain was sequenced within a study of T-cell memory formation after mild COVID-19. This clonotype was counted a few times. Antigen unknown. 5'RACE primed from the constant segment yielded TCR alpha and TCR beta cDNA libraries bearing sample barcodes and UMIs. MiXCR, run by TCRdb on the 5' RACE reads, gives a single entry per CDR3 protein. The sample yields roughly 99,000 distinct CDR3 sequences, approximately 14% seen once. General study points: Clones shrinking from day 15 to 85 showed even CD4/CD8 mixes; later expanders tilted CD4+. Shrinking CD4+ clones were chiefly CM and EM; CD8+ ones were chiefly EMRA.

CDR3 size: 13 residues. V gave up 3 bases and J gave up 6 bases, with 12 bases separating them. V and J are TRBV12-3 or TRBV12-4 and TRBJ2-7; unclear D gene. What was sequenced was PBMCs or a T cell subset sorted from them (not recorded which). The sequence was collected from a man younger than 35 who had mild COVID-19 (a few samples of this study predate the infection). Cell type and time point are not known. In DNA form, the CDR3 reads TGTGCCAGCAGTTTTGTGGGCTCCGGCGAGCAGTACTTC. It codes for CASSFVGSGEQYF.